This T cell receptor beta chain was sequenced in a study of cytomegalovirus exposure and HLA in healthy donors. The study ran its PCR with 60 Vbeta and 13 Jbeta primers. Generated by immunoSEQ multiplex PCR, the TCRdb table keeps only in-frame clones and is missing some. This table has roughly 100,000 clones, roughly four fifths appearing once. Overall study results and limits: Later analysis associated a missense DCLRE1C variant with TCR beta V- and J-gene trimming. A few CMV-associated chains were confirmed in vitro to be specific for CMV antigens. Judged likely to be a sequencing artifact was a cluster of highly shared sequence variants.

Germline V gene sequence: CDR1 SGHNT, CDR2 YYREEE (reference sequence). The CDR3 totals 12 residues. With 4 bases clipped from V and 6 bases from J, the junction kept 4 bases outside the gene matches. In the case of this clone: Its antigen remains unknown.

This sequence was found in a man aged 45-65 years in good health and CMV-seronegative. Sequenced material: PBMCs. This chain connects TRBV5-4 to TRBJ2-7; 7 bases map to TRBD1. As DNA, the CDR3 is TGTGCCAGCAGCCCGACAGGGAGCGAGCAGTACTTC. It encodes CASSPTGSEQYF. Looking up the rest from reference TRBV5-4 and TRBJ2-7 gives the full variable domain: ETGVTQSPTHLIKTRGQQVTLRCSSQSGHNTVSWYQQALGQGPQFIFQYYREEENGRGNFPPRFSGLQFPNYSSELNVNALELDDSALYLCASSPTGSEQYFGPGTRLTVT.